The T cell receptor (beta chain) described here comes from a study of cytomegalovirus exposure and HLA in healthy donors. Germline CDR1 reads SNHLY; CDR2 reads FYNNEI. V shed 8 bases and J shed 8 bases, with 12 bases lying between them. CDR3 size: 11 residues. The PCR had 60 Vbeta and 13 Jbeta primers. This table comes from immunoSEQ multiplex PCR, and its TCRdb copy is limited to in-frame clones, with some not included. The sample gives over 150,000 clones, 84% of which show up once; 1% to 1.5% is in the top ten. A word on this clone: Its antigen is unidentified.

Findings and limits, study-wide: Most CMV-associated TCR beta chains appeared HLA-restricted in a later analysis. Further analysis, carried out later, found HLA-associated TCR beta chains more clonally expanded than equally common other chains.

The V and J genes are TRBV2 and TRBJ1-1; no reliable D call. Sequencing input: PBMCs. The receptor comes from a girl aged 2-9 years in good health and CMV-seropositive. CDR3 in DNA: TGTGCCAGCCAGGTAGAAACAGAAGCTTTCTTT. Translation gives CASQVETEAFF.